The 15 T cell receptor beta chains presented below share a single source sample, sequenced in a study of T cell responses to AZD1222 COVID-19 vaccine. The method was immunoSEQ multiplex PCR; TCRdb's version includes in-frame clones alone and lacks a portion of them. The sample records some 120,000 clones, approximately 83% being singletons. The input for sequencing was peripheral blood, taken on day 0 of AZD1222 vaccination. These receptors were obtained from an adult in good health.

The chain couples TRBV18 to TRBJ2-2; D is ambiguous. V gave up 2 bases and J gave up 2 bases, with 6 bases separating them. Germline CDR1 reads KGHSH; CDR2 reads LQKENI. This CDR3 contains 14 residues. Written as DNA, the CDR3 is TGTGCCAGCTCACCATCCAGAAACACCGGGGAGCTGTTTTTT. Its protein is CASSPSRNTGELFF. Together with reference TRBV18 and TRBJ2-2, the CDR3 gives the full variable domain: NAGVMQNPRHLVRRRGQEARLRCSPMKGHSHVYWYRQLPEEGLKFMVYLQKENIIDESGMPKERFSAEFPKEGPSILRIQQVVRGDSAAYFCASSPSRNTGELFFGEGSRLTVL.

The V and J genes are TRBV5-4 and TRBJ2-1; 9 bases match TRBD2. Germline CDR1 SGHNT, CDR2 YYREEE (reference sequence). Trimming cost V 0 bases and J 4 bases; bases outside gene matches: 2. The CDR3 is 15 residues long. The chain's CDR3 is CASSLAAGGYNEQFF. In DNA form, the CDR3 reads TGTGCCAGCAGCTTGGCCGCGGGGGGGTACAATGAGCAGTTCTTC.

This sequence joins TRBV4-2 and TRBJ2-7; D possibly corresponds to TRBD2 (7 bases). This CDR3 comprises 16 residues. Germline values: CDR1 LGHNA, CDR2 YNFKEQ. V was shortened by 1 base and J by 4 bases, with 17 bases between the two germline ends. The CDR3 loop reads CASSQVGGEGQYEQYF. The CDR3 DNA reads TGTGCCAGCAGCCAAGTAGGGGGGGAGGGCCAGTACGAGCAGTACTTC.

The J gene is TRBJ1-4, the V gene TRBV5-6; D remains unclear. Trimming left V 4 bases short and J 5 bases short, with 24 bases between. The CDR3 is 18 residues long. The germline CDR1 and CDR2 sequences are SGHDT and YYEEEE. CDR3 DNA: TGTGCCAGCAGCATCCGACCCACTCGGCAACCACCGAATGAAAAACTGTTTTTT. This translates into CASSIRPTRQPPNEKLFF.

The genes are TRBV20-1 and TRBJ2-5; the D is unclear. Germline assignment: CDR1 DFQATT and CDR2 SNEGSKA (reference sequence). V was pared by 3 bases and J by 1 base, with 9 bases between. The CDR3 sequence is 13 residues long. CDR3 protein: CSASRVVQETQYF. Here the CDR3 DNA reads TGCAGTGCTAGTAGGGTGGTCCAAGAGACCCAGTACTTC.

This rearrangement joins TRBV5-1 to TRBJ1-5, with TRBD1 as a possible D gene (6 bases). V lost 7 bases and J 4 bases, leaving 12 bases between the germline ends. Germline V CDR1 and CDR2: SGHRS, YFSETQ. This CDR3 spans 13 amino acids. The CDR3 bases are TGCGCCAGCCCGGGACACCGAAATCAGCCCCAGCATTTT. Translating it yields CASPGHRNQPQHF.

J is TRBJ1-2 and V is TRBV30; a possible D gene is TRBD1 (5 bases). CDR3 length: 12 residues. Trimming removed 5 bases at V and 2 bases at J, with 9 bases between. From germline, CDR1 is GTSNPN and CDR2 SVGIG (reference sequence). The CDR3 DNA follows: TGTGCCTGGTACCGGGGGAACTATGGCTACACCTTC. Translated, it gives CAWYRGNYGYTF.

V usage is TRBV6-5 and J usage is TRBJ1-1, with 8 nucleotides matching TRBD1. This CDR3 is built from 14 residues. The germline V gene has CDR1 MNHEY and CDR2 SVGAGI. The V and J ends lost 2 bases and 6 bases, in that order; junction bases with no gene match: 5. The CDR3 coding sequence is TGTGCCAGCAGTTACAGGGACAGGTTCCCTGAAGCTTTCTTT. Protein product: CASSYRDRFPEAFF.

The chain couples TRBV28 to TRBJ2-2, with 9 positions matching TRBD1. Trimming removed 6 bases from V and 4 bases from J; junction bases left unmatched: 6. Looked up from germline, CDR1 is MDHEN and CDR2 is SYDVKM. The CDR3 length is 15 residues. The CDR3 DNA is TGTGCCAGCAGCTTACAGGGGGCCGGCACCGGGGAGCTGTTTTTT. This gives the protein CASSLQGAGTGELFF.

The CDR3 loop is CASSLSRQPQHF. The CDR3 DNA reads TGTGCCAGCAGTCTCTCGCGTCAGCCCCAGCATTTT. V usage is TRBV6-1 and J usage is TRBJ1-5; D unclear. The germline CDR1 and CDR2 sequences are MNHNS and SASEGT. CDR3 length: 12 amino acids. Trimming removed 5 bases at V and 6 bases at J, with 8 bases between.

This clone was recorded a few times. This rearrangement joins TRBV5-1 to TRBJ1-5, with D unclear. The V end lost 0 bases, the J end lost 0 bases, and 4 bases lay between the germline ends. From germline, CDR1 is SGHRS and CDR2 YFSETQ. The CDR3 has 14 residues. The CDR3, as DNA: TGCGCCAGCAGCTTGGACAGTAGCAATCAGCCCCAGCATTTT. It encodes CASSLDSSNQPQHF.

The rearrangement joins TRBV19 to TRBJ1-3, with TRBD1 matching 7 bases. Trimming took 4 bases from V and 3 from J; bases not matched to a gene: 3. The CDR3 loop spans 14 amino acids. The V gene's germline CDR1 is LNHDA and CDR2 SQIVND (reference sequence). The CDR3 DNA reads as TGTGCCAGTAGTACCGGGACAGATGGAAACACCATATATTTT. As protein: CASSTGTDGNTIYF.

V and J are TRBV28 and TRBJ1-3; D is possibly TRBD1 (6 bases). This CDR3 contains 13 residues. Looked up from germline, CDR1 is MDHEN and CDR2 is SYDVKM. Trimming cost V 4 bases and J 8 bases, with 12 bases left between them. The CDR3 nucleotides read TGTGCCAGCAGTTCACAGGGAAGGGACACCATATATTTT. Protein sequence: CASSSQGRDTIYF.

CDR3 region: CASSLGGGAEKLFF. The CDR3 nucleotides read TGTGCCAGCAGTCTGGGAGGGGGGGCTGAAAAACTGTTTTTT. V is TRBV28 and J is TRBJ1-4, with D maybe TRBD1 (6 bases). The CDR3 sequence is 14 residues long. The germline V and J ends were trimmed by 5 bases and 7 bases, with 14 bases remaining between them. Germline V CDR1 and CDR2: MDHEN, SYDVKM.

The genes are TRBV4-3 and TRBJ1-2; D remains ambiguous. CDR3 length: 13 residues. Trimming pared 4 bases from V and 0 bases from J, leaving 6 bases between. Germline V gene lookup returns CDR1 LGHNA and CDR2 YSLEER. The DNA for the CDR3 is TGCGCCAGCAGCCCGAAAACTAACTATGGCTACACCTTC. Amino acids: CASSPKTNYGYTF.